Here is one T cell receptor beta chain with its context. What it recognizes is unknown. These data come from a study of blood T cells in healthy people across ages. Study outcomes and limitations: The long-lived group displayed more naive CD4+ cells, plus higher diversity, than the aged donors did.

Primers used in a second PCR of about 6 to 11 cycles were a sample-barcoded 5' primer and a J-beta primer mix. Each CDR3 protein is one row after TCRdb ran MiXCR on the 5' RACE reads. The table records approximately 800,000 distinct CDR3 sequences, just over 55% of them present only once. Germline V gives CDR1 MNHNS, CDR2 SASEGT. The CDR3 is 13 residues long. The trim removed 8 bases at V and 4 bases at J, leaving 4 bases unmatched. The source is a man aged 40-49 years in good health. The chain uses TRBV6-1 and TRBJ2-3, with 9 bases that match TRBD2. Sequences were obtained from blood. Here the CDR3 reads CASGGLAADTQYF. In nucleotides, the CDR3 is TGTGCCAGCGGGGGACTAGCAGCAGATACGCAGTATTTT.